This record concerns one T cell receptor (beta chain) sequence. The antigen remains undetermined. PCR used 60 Vbeta primers and 13 Jbeta primers. Repertoires were generated with immunoSEQ multiplex PCR, while TCRdb's copy carries only in-frame clones and drops some. The sample holds approximately 150,000 clones, about 84% seen once. The sample belongs to a study of cytomegalovirus exposure and HLA in healthy donors. Study-level information: Genotyping of more than 300 donors showed that over 80% belonged to the Caucasian-associated ancestry cluster. Study observations and caveats: High specificity and sensitivity for cytomegalovirus status were reported for the classifier. An assumption of roughly uniform sequencing depth across donors underlay the presence/absence analyses.

Trimming stripped 2 bases from V and 2 bases from J, with 10 bases between. Germline CDR1 and CDR2: MNHEY and SVGAGI. CDR3 size: 14 residues. Participants comprised healthy donors of bone marrow. The chain combines TRBV6-5 with TRBJ2-7; perhaps TRBD1 as D (6 bases). The sample taken for sequencing was PBMCs. This TCR derives from a man in his forties or fifties in good health and CMV-seropositive. DNA of the CDR3: TGTGCCAGCAGTTACCTACAGGGCACCTACGAGCAGTACTTC. It encodes CASSYLQGTYEQYF.